This T cell receptor (beta chain) was sequenced during a study of blood T cells in healthy people across ages. Study-level points and caveats: Estimates of total diversity, which came from one million sequenced T cells, were considered to be underestimates. Older individuals had lower TCR beta diversity per million T cells (the decline was roughly linear).

The sample holds a few counts of this clonotype. Antigen unknown. Then a second PCR, running about 6 to 11 cycles, was carried out with a sample-barcoded 5' primer and a J-beta primer mix. TCRdb independently ran MiXCR on the 5' RACE reads; one entry per CDR3 protein. The table records about 1,000,000 distinct CDR3 sequences, under 55% of them present only once. The study recruited healthy Caucasian donors from Russia who were aged about 6 to 90. V lost 0 bases, J lost 6 bases, and 8 bases lay in between. The germline V gene encodes CDR1 SGDLS and CDR2 YYNGEE. The CDR3 is 13 amino acids. This TCR was sampled from a woman aged 55 to 70 in good health. The chain links TRBV9 to TRBJ2-3; weak D call: TRBD1 (5 bases). Material: blood. The chain's CDR3 is CASSVEGVDTQYF. As DNA, the CDR3 is TGTGCCAGCAGCGTAGAAGGGGTGGATACGCAGTATTTT.